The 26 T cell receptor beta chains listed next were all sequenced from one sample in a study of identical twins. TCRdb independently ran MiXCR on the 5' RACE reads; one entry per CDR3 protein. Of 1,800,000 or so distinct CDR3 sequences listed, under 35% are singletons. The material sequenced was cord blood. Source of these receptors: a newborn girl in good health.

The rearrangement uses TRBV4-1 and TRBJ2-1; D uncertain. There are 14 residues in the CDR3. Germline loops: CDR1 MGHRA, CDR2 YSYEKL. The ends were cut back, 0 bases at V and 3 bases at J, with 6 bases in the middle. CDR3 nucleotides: TGCGCCAGCAGCCAAGAAAGGTACTACAATGAGCAGTTCTTC. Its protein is CASSQERYYNEQFF.

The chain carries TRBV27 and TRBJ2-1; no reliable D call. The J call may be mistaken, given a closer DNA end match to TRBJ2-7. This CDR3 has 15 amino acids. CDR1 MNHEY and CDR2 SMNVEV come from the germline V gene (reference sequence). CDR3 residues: CASSLGLEPYNEQYF. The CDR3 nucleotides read TGTGCCAGCAGTTTAGGCCTTGAGCCATACAATGAGCAGTACTTC.

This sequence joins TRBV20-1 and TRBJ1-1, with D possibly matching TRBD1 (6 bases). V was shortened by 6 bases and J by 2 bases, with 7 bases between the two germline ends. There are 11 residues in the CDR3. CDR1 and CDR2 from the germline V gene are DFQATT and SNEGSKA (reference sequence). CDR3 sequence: CSAGANTEAFF. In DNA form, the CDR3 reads TGCAGTGCGGGGGCCAACACTGAAGCTTTCTTT.

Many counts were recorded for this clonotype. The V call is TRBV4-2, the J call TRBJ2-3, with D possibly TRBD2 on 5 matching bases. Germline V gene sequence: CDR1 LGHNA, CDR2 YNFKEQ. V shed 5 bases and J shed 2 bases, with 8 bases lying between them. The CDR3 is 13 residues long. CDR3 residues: CASSFRDTDTQYF. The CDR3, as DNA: TGTGCCAGCAGCTTCCGGGACACAGATACGCAGTATTTT.

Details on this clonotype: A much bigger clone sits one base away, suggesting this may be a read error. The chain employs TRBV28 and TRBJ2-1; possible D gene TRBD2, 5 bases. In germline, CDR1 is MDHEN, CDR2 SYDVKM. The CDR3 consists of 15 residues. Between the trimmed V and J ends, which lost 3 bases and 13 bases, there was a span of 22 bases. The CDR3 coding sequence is TGTGCCAGCAGTTTTTTTCCTAGCACCCAAGAGACCCAGTTCTTC. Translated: CASSFFPSTQETQFF.

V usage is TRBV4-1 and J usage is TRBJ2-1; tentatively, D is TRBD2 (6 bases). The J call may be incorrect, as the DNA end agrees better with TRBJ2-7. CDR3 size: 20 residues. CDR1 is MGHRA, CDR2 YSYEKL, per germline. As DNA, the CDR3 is TGCGCCAGCAGCCAATCACGACTTAGTGGGTTAGCGGTTAATTACAATGAGCAGTACTTC. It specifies CASSQSRLSGLAVNYNEQYF.

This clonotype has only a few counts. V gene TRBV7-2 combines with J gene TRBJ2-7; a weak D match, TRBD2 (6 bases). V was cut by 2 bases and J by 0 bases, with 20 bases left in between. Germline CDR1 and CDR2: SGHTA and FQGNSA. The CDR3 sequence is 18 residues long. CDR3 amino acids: CASSLSRVYAGSSYEQYF. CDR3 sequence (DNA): TGTGCCAGCAGCTTATCAAGAGTGTACGCGGGGAGCTCCTACGAGCAGTACTTC.

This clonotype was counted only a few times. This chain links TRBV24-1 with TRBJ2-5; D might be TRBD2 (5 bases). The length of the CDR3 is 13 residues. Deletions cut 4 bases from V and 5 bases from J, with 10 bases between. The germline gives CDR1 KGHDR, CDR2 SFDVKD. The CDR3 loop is CATSEPGSETQYF. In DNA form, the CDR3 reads TGTGCCACCAGTGAGCCGGGATCGGAGACCCAGTACTTC.

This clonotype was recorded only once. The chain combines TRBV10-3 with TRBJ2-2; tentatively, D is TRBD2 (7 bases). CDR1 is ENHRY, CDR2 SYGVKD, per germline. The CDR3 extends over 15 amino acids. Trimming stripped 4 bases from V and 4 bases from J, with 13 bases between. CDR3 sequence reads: CAISGWGGPTGELFF. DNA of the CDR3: TGTGCCATCAGTGGATGGGGGGGGCCCACCGGGGAGCTGTTTTTT.

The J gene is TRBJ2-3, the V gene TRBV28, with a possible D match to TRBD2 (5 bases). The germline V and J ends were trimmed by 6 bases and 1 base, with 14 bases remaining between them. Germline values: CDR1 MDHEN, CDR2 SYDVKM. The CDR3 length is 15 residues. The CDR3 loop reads CASSTTGRGTDTQYF. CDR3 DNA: TGTGCCAGCAGCACTACCGGGCGGGGCACAGATACGCAGTATTTT.

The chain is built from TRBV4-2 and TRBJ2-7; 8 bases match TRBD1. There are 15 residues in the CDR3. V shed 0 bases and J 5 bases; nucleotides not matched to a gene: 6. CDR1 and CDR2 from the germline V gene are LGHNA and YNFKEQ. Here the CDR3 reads CASSQDPQGVHEQYF. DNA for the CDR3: TGTGCCAGCAGCCAAGATCCACAGGGGGTCCACGAGCAGTACTTC.

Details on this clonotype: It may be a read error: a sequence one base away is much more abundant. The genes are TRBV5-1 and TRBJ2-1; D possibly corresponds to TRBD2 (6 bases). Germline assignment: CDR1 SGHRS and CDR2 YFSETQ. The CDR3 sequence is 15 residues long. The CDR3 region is CVSSLEASEYNEQFF. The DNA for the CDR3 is TGCGTCAGCAGCTTGGAAGCTAGCGAATACAATGAGCAGTTCTTC.

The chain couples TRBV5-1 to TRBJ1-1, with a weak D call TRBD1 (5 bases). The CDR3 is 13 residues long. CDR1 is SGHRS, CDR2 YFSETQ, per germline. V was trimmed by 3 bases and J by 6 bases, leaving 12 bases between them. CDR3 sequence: CASSSGAGSEAFF. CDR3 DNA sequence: TGCGCCAGCAGCTCCGGCGCAGGGTCTGAAGCTTTCTTT. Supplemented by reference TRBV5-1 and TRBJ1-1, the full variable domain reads KAGVTQTPRYLIKTRGQQVTLSCSPISGHRSVSWYQQTPGQGLQFLFEYFSETQRNKGNFPGRFSGRQFSNSRSEMNVSTLELGDSALYLCASSSGAGSEAFFGQGTRLTVV.

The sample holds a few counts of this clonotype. The CDR3 protein is CASRAARSSYNEQYF. The CDR3 DNA is TGTGCCAGCAGGGCCGCCCGGAGCTCCTACAATGAGCAGTACTTC. V is TRBV3-1 and J is TRBJ2-1; the D is unclear. The DNA end is more similar to TRBJ2-7, so the J call may be wrong. Germline V gene lookup returns CDR1 LGHDT and CDR2 YNNKEL (reference sequence). The CDR3 covers 15 residues.

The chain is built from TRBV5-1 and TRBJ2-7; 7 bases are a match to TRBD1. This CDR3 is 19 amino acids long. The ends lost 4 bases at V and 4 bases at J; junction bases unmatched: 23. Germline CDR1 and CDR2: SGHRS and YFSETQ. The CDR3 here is CASSPWNADKGQPVYEQYF. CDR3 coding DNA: TGCGCCAGCAGCCCCTGGAACGCTGACAAGGGACAGCCAGTTTACGAGCAGTACTTC.

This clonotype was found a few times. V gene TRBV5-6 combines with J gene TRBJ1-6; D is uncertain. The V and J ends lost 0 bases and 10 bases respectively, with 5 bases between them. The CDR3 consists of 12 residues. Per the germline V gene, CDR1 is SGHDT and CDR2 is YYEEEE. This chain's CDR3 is CASSLATSPLHF. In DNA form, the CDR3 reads TGTGCCAGCAGCTTGGCCACCTCACCCCTCCACTTT.

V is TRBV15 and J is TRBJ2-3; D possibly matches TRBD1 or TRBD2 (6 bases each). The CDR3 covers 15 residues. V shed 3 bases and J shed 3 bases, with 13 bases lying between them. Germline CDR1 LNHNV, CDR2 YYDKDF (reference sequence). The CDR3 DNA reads TGTGCCACCAGCAGTTTGGGGGGCAGAACAGATACGCAGTATTTT. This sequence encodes CATSSLGGRTDTQYF.

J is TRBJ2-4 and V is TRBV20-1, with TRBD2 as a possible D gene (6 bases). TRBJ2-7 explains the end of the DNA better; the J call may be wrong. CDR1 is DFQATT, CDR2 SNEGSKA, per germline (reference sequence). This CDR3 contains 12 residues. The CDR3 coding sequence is TGCAGTGCGTCAGTAGCGGTCTACGAGCAGTACTTC. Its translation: CSASVAVYEQYF.

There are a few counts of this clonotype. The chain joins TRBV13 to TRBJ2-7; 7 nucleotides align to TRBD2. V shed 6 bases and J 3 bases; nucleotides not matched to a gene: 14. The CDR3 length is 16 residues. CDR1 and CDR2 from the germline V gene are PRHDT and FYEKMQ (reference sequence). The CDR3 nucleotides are TGTGCCAGCAGTCCTCGGGAGGAGCGGCTGGGCTACGAGCAGTACTTC. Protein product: CASSPREERLGYEQYF.

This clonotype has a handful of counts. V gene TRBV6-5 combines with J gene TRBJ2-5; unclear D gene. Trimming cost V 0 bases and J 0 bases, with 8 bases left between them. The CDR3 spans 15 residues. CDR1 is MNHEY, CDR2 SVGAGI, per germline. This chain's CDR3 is CASSYSPAYQETQYF. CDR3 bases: TGTGCCAGCAGTTACTCCCCGGCGTACCAAGAGACCCAGTACTTC.

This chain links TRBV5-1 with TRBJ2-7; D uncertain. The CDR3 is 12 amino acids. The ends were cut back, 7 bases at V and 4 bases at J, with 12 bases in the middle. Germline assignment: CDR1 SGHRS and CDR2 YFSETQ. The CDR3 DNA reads TGCGCCAGCGGACCATCGTTTTACGAGCAGTACTTC. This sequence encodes CASGPSFYEQYF. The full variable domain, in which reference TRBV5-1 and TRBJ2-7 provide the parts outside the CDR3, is KAGVTQTPRYLIKTRGQQVTLSCSPISGHRSVSWYQQTPGQGLQFLFEYFSETQRNKGNFPGRFSGRQFSNSRSEMNVSTLELGDSALYLCASGPSFYEQYFGPGTRLTVT.

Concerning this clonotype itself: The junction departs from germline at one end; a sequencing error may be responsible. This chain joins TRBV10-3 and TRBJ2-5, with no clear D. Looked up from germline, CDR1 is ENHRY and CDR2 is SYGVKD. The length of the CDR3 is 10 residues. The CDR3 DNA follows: TGTGCCATCGGTGAAGAGACCCAGTACTTC. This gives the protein CAIGEETQYF.

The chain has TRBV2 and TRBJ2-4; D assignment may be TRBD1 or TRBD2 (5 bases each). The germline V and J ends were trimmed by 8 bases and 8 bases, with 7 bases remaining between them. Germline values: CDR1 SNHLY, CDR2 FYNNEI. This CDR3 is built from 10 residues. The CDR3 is CASLGDIQYF. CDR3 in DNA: TGTGCCAGCCTGGGGGACATTCAGTACTTC.

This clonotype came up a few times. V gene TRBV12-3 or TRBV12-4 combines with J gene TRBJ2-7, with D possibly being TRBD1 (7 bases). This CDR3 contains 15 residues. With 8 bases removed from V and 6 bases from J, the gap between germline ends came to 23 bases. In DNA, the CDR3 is TGTGCCAGCGCCTCGGGGAACAGGGGAGGACGCGAGCAGTACTTC. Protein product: CASASGNRGGREQYF.

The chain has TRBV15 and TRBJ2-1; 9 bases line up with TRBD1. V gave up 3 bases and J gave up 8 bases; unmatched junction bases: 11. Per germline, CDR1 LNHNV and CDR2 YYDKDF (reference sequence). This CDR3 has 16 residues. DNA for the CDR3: TGTGCCACCAGCAGTAGGTGGGACAGGGTAAAGGATGAGCAGTTCTTC. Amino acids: CATSSRWDRVKDEQFF.

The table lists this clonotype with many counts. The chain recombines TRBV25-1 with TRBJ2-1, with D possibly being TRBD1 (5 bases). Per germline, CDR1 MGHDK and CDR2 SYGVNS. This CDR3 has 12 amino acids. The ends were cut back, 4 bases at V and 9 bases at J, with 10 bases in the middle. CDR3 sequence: CASSVGAAEQFF. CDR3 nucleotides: TGTGCCAGCAGTGTAGGGGCGGCTGAGCAGTTCTTC. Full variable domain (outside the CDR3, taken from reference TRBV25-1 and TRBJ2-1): EADIYQTPRYLVIGTGKKITLECSQTMGHDKMYWYQQDPGMELHLIHYSYGVNSTEKGDLSSESTVSRIRTEHFPLTLESARPSHTSQYLCASSVGAAEQFFGPGTRLTVL.